A selection of T cell receptor beta chains follows, all from one sample in a study of cytomegalovirus exposure and HLA in healthy donors. The table came from immunoSEQ multiplex PCR; TCRdb's copy has only in-frame clones and leaves some out. The data hold under 200,000 clones, with around 96% observed a single time. Sequencing input: PBMCs. The receptors here all came from a young woman in good health and CMV-seronegative. The conserved cysteine and the conserved F or W are not part of the CDR3 here.

>TRBV12-5|TRBJ1-4
ASGLRTGWVRTNEKLF
>TRBV5-1|TRBJ1-2
ASSPQGHYGYT
>TRBV4-3|TRBJ1-4
ASSLNRQGWEKLF
>TRBV2|TRBJ2-7
ASSAGQVEIYEQY
>TRBV9|TRBJ2-1
ASSVSGGGYNEQF
>TRBV5-5|TRBJ1-2
ASSLDLGGNYGYT
>TRBV4-1|TRBJ2-1
ASSPLGGTGNNNEQF
>TRBV2|TRBJ1-3
ASSAGGQGRSGNTIY
>TRBV19|TRBJ1-2
ASSTPGTGNYGYT
>TRBV6-5|TRBJ2-1
ASSYKRGAYNEQF
>TRBV6-5|TRBJ1-2
ASRVTGVYGYT
>TRBV9|TRBJ2-5
ASSVGQGEGTQY
>TRBV9|TRBJ2-3
ASSVASDTQY
>TRBV6-1|TRBJ2-5
ASSEVRRETQY
>TRBV15|TRBJ1-6
ATSRDRANSPLH
>TRBV7-9|TRBJ1-4
ASSPSGGDPH
>TRBV6-5|TRBJ2-1
ASSYSAGYNEQF
>TRBV11-2|TRBJ1-2
ASSSYRDRDYGYT
>TRBV2|TRBJ1-2
ASSETGTGFGGYT
>TRBV2|TRBJ1-2
ASGQQVYGYT
>TRBV5-4|TRBJ2-7
ASSRQGSSYEQY
>TRBV7-2|TRBJ1-2
ASSSDRGLNGYT
>TRBV30|TRBJ1-2
AWSIGTPANYGYT
>TRBV15|TRBJ1-2
ATSRDLGQNGYT
>TRBV2|TRBJ2-2
ASRVRSGGATGELF
>TRBV10-3|TRBJ2-3
AISTTGTLTDTQY
>TRBV6-5|TRBJ2-5
ASSYGKGAQY
>TRBV6-1|TRBJ1-5
ASSEPNREQGKG
>TRBV5-6|TRBJ2-1
ASSLQAGDTYNEQF
>TRBV19|TRBJ1-2
ASRPSGQAYGYT
>TRBV27|TRBJ1-4
ANSDRRPTNEKLF
>TRBV4-2|TRBJ1-5
ASSNNPGQKNSNQPQH
>TRBV7-3|TRBJ2-2
ASSLTGELF
>TRBV12-2|TRBJ2-7
ASRLHFGPTSLSYEQY
>TRBV4-3|TRBJ1-1
ASSQALRRDTEAF
>TRBV11-2|TRBJ1-2
ASGTTGNAYGYT
>TRBV5-1|TRBJ1-3
ASRPTGTSGNTIY
>TRBV6-6|TRBJ1-5
ASNHRNSNQPQH
>TRBV7-6|TRBJ1-5
ATSLAGSNQPQH
>TRBV7-2|TRBJ2-1
ASSRRTRGSNEQF
>TRBV27|TRBJ1-4
ASSLGRIRGSEKLF
>TRBV18|TRBJ1-2
ASSPRRDSYGYT
>TRBV27|TRBJ2-7
ASSQRPGQGLSYEQY
>TRBV4-3|TRBJ2-7
ASSQDSGEQY
>TRBV7-2|TRBJ1-1
ASSLEVSAGAPNTEAF
>TRBV27|TRBJ2-5
ASRNTGAGETQY
>TRBV19|TRBJ1-2
ASGGSLTGKNGYT
>TRBV6-5|TRBJ2-1
ASSYSSGGEQF
>TRBV5-1|TRBJ2-5
ASSPSGQETQY
>TRBV7-2|TRBJ1-3
ASSSGFSGNTIY
>TRBV5-1|TRBJ1-2
ASSPDRGLYGYT
>TRBV5-4|TRBJ1-4
ASSRQGLGELF
>TRBV7-3|TRBJ2-3
ASSPGQSTDTQY
>TRBV6-6|TRBJ2-5
ASSYGTSGEETQY
>TRBV5-1|TRBJ2-3
ASSLDAGGSDTQY